This T cell receptor (beta chain) was retrieved from a study of blood T cell repertoires in COVID-19. Clones were sequenced by immunoSEQ multiplex PCR, and TCRdb holds only the in-frame ones, with some missing. Of a few hundred thousand clones listed, roughly nine tenths were seen once; the top ten hold about 1.7%. CDR3 length: 15 amino acids. Germline values: CDR1 SGHRS, CDR2 YFSETQ. With 4 bases removed from V and 3 bases from J, the gap between germline ends came to 16 bases. Sequencing was performed on PBMCs or T cells enriched from blood (not recorded which). The gene calls are TRBV5-1 and TRBJ1-2; D is possibly TRBD1 (5 bases). The origin of this receptor is a woman younger than 45 who had recovered from COVID-19. The CDR3, as DNA: TGCGCCAGCAGCCTTTTGGGGCCGGGGGACTATGGCTACACCTTC. Its protein is CASSLLGPGDYGYTF.